A single sample gave rise to the 27 T cell receptor beta chains below, sequenced in a study of control samples from healthy donors and cancer patients. Assay used: immunoSEQ multiplex PCR; TCRdb lists only in-frame clones, some missing. The sample includes 140,000 to 150,000 clones, 90% to 95% seen only once; the top ten take around 5.4%. The sample comprised blood. These receptors were obtained from a man between 18 and 29 years old in good health.

The rearrangement links TRBV4-3 to TRBJ1-5; maybe TRBD1 (5 bases). The germline V and J ends were trimmed by 1 base and 1 base, with 8 bases remaining between them. Germline V lookup: CDR1 LGHNA, CDR2 YSLEER. This CDR3 region has 15 residues. Written as DNA, the CDR3 is TGCGCCAGCAGCCAAGGGTCAGGGAGCAATCAGCCCCAGCATTTT. Translation gives CASSQGSGSNQPQHF.

The chain links TRBV13 to TRBJ2-5; D is possibly TRBD1 (6 bases). Trimming removed 7 bases from V and 7 bases from J, with 13 bases in between. This CDR3 comprises 12 residues. CDR1 is PRHDT and CDR2 is FYEKMQ in the germline V gene (reference sequence). CDR3 nucleotides: TGTGCCAGCACCAGGACCAGGGGGACCCAGTACTTC. Its protein is CASTRTRGTQYF.

The rearrangement uses TRBV20-1 and TRBJ2-5; weak D call: TRBD1 (6 bases). CDR3 length: 11 amino acids. CDR1 and CDR2 (germline): DFQATT, SNEGSKA (reference sequence). CDR3: CSGQYQETQYF. CDR3 nucleotides: TGCAGCGGACAGTACCAAGAGACCCAGTACTTC.

The V gene is TRBV6-5, the J gene TRBJ1-1, with D perhaps TRBD1 (5 bases). The CDR3 is 13 residues long. The germline V gene has CDR1 MNHEY and CDR2 SVGAGI. V lost 8 bases and J 0 bases, leaving 10 bases between the germline ends. In nucleotides, the CDR3 is TGTGCCAGCGCTCCGGGGGTGAACACTGAAGCTTTCTTT. Its translation: CASAPGVNTEAFF.

The J gene is TRBJ1-5, the V gene TRBV12-3 or TRBV12-4, with TRBD1 identical over 7 bases. The CDR3 consists of 12 residues. The V segment lost 6 bases and the J segment 6 bases; nucleotides outside the gene matches: 2. The CDR3 sequence is CASRRGPQPQHF. In DNA form, the CDR3 reads TGTGCCAGCAGAAGGGGGCCTCAGCCCCAGCATTTT.

This clone was seen a single time. The chain has TRBV7-2 and TRBJ1-3; D gene ambiguous. Germline values: CDR1 SGHTA, CDR2 FQGNSA. The V end lost 1 base, the J end lost 0 bases, and 1 base lay between the germline ends. This CDR3 contains 13 residues. The CDR3 bases are TGTGCCAGCAGCTTAGACTCTGGAAACACCATATATTTT. Its translation: CASSLDSGNTIYF.

The chain couples TRBV11-2 to TRBJ1-1; no firm D call. The CDR3 runs 16 residues. CDR1 is SGHAT and CDR2 is FQNNGV in the germline V gene. V gave up 4 bases and J gave up 0 bases, with 15 bases separating them. This chain's CDR3 is CASSSGILDVNTEAFF. The CDR3 coding sequence is TGTGCCAGCAGCTCGGGTATACTGGATGTGAACACTGAAGCTTTCTTT. Using reference TRBV11-2 and TRBJ1-1 for the parts outside the CDR3, the full variable domain is EAGVAQSPRYKIIEKRQSVAFWCNPISGHATLYWYQQILGQGPKLLIQFQNNGVVDDSQLPKDRFSAERLKGVDSTLKIQPAKLEDSAVYLCASSSGILDVNTEAFFGQGTRLTVV.

This chain links TRBV18 with TRBJ2-3, with D uncertain. This CDR3 contains 14 residues. CDR1 is KGHSH and CDR2 is LQKENI in the germline V gene. V gave up 4 bases and J gave up 0 bases, with 8 bases separating them. The CDR3 region is CASSLDPSTDTQYF. In DNA, the CDR3 is TGTGCCAGCTCACTGGACCCTAGCACAGATACGCAGTATTTT.

The chain has TRBV19 and TRBJ1-4, with 7 bases identical to TRBD1. The CDR3 totals 15 residues. Trimming at V came to 2 bases and at J to 2 bases, leaving 2 bases not matched to a gene. The germline V gene has CDR1 LNHDA and CDR2 SQIVND (reference sequence). This CDR3 is CASSINRGTNEKLFF. The CDR3 region has the DNA TGTGCCAGTAGTATAAACAGGGGCACTAATGAAAAACTGTTTTTT.

V and J are TRBV20-1 and TRBJ2-1, with D possibly TRBD2 on 6 matching bases. There are 11 residues in the CDR3. Germline CDR1 is DFQATT and CDR2 is SNEGSKA (reference sequence). Trimming cost V 5 bases and J 8 bases, with 10 bases left between them. The CDR3: CSAPRRDEQFF. The CDR3 nucleotides are TGCAGTGCTCCGAGGAGGGATGAGCAGTTCTTC.

The chain carries TRBV6-5 and TRBJ1-1; D uncertain. From germline, CDR1 is MNHEY and CDR2 SVGAGI. This CDR3 is built from 14 residues. Trimming removed 8 bases from V and 2 bases from J, with 15 bases in between. CDR3 bases: TGTGCCAGCTCCCCTGGAACGGAAAACACTGAAGCTTTCTTT. Protein product: CASSPGTENTEAFF.

This clone occurred once. The identical CDR3 is also encoded by other nucleotide sequences in the sample. The chain is built from TRBV7-9 and TRBJ1-2, with D unclear. Germline CDR1 SEHNR, CDR2 FQNEAQ (reference sequence). CDR3 length: 13 amino acids. V was trimmed by 2 bases and J by 0 bases, leaving 4 bases between them. The DNA of the CDR3 is TGTGCCAGCAGCTTAAATTCTAACTATGGCTACACCTTC. Protein: CASSLNSNYGYTF.

The CDR3 region has the DNA TGTGCCAGCAGTATGGGTTGGAACACTGAAGCTTTCTTT. Protein: CASSMGWNTEAFF. V and J are TRBV28 and TRBJ1-1; D is ambiguous. Trimming removed 5 bases at V and 1 base at J, with 8 bases between. CDR1 is MDHEN and CDR2 is SYDVKM in the germline V gene. The CDR3 consists of 13 residues.

This chain links TRBV6-2 or TRBV6-3 with TRBJ1-1, with TRBD1 identical over 8 bases. The CDR3 runs to 13 residues. The J segment lost 4 bases and the V segment lost 4 bases, leaving 2 bases of the junction unmatched. CDR1 is MNHEY, CDR2 SVGEGT, per germline. The CDR3 protein is CASSSTGGTEAFF. CDR3 DNA: TGTGCCAGCAGTTCTACAGGGGGCACTGAAGCTTTCTTT.

This clone appeared a single time. At the DNA level, this CDR3 is encoded by other sequences in the same sample as well. The rearrangement joins TRBV13 to TRBJ1-1; 8 bases line up with TRBD1. Per the germline V gene, CDR1 is PRHDT and CDR2 is FYEKMQ (reference sequence). The CDR3 contains 15 residues. J gave up 8 bases and V 5 bases, and 13 bases lay outside the gene matches. CDR3 DNA sequence: TGTGCCAGCAGCGCAGGGAAAGACAGGGGCACCGAAGCTTTCTTT. Translation: CASSAGKDRGTEAFF.

The chain joins TRBV10-3 to TRBJ2-5; D is unclear. Trimming removed 0 bases from V and 5 bases from J, with 4 bases in between. This CDR3 region has 12 residues. Germline CDR1 ENHRY, CDR2 SYGVKD. The chain's CDR3 is CAISESAETQYF. The DNA of the CDR3 is TGTGCCATCAGTGAGTCTGCGGAGACCCAGTACTTC.

This chain joins TRBV19 and TRBJ2-2; D not certain. The CDR3 totals 14 residues. CDR1 is LNHDA and CDR2 is SQIVND in the germline V gene (reference sequence). V lost 6 bases to trimming and J lost 4 bases, with 12 bases between them. This CDR3 is CASRSTFTTGELFF. In DNA form, the CDR3 reads TGTGCCAGTAGAAGCACCTTCACCACCGGGGAGCTGTTTTTT.

The chain links TRBV4-1 to TRBJ1-1; 12 bases fit TRBD1. CDR3 size: 16 residues. Germline trimming cut 4 bases from V and 5 bases from J; bases unmatched to any gene: 8. The germline CDR1 and CDR2 sequences are MGHRA and YSYEKL. The CDR3 loop is CASSRGTGGGGTEAFF. CDR3 DNA: TGCGCCAGCAGCCGGGGGACAGGGGGCGGGGGAACTGAAGCTTTCTTT.

The chain links TRBV11-2 to TRBJ2-3, with 7 bases identical to TRBD2. The CDR3 has 18 residues. CDR1 is SGHAT and CDR2 is FQNNGV in the germline V gene. Trimming removed 0 bases from V and 0 bases from J; junction bases left unmatched: 9. This chain's CDR3 is CASSLDTGLPNSTDTQYF. CDR3 in DNA: TGTGCCAGCAGCTTAGATACGGGACTACCCAATAGCACAGATACGCAGTATTTT.

This chain uses TRBV19 with TRBJ1-1; the D gene is possibly TRBD1 (5 bases). Germline V gene data show CDR1 as LNHDA and CDR2 as SQIVND (reference sequence). CDR3 length: 15 amino acids. V was trimmed by 5 bases and J by 4 bases, leaving 17 bases between them. For the CDR3, the DNA is TGTGCCAGTAGTCCCCCTGGGCGAGGGGTCACTGAAGCTTTCTTT. Amino acid sequence: CASSPPGRGVTEAFF. Full variable domain (rest looked up from reference TRBV19 and TRBJ1-1): DGGITQSPKYLFRKEGQNVTLSCEQNLNHDAMYWYRQDPGQGLRLIYYSQIVNDFQKGDIAEGYSVSREKKESFPLTVTSAQKNPTAFYLCASSPPGRGVTEAFFGQGTRLTVV.

The chain carries TRBV5-1 and TRBJ2-7, with 12 bases identical to TRBD2. Per germline, CDR1 SGHRS and CDR2 YFSETQ. The CDR3 length is 16 residues. With 0 bases clipped from V and 5 bases from J, the junction kept 6 bases outside the gene matches. CDR3 region: CASSLELAGGLNEQYF. DNA for the CDR3: TGCGCCAGCAGCTTGGAACTAGCGGGGGGTCTAAACGAGCAGTACTTC.

The chain joins TRBV29-1 to TRBJ2-7; D may correspond to TRBD1 or TRBD2 (5 bases each). In germline, CDR1 is SQVTM, CDR2 ANQGSEA. The V end lost 4 bases, the J end lost 4 bases, and 14 bases lay between the germline ends. The CDR3 covers 13 residues. The CDR3 region has the DNA TGCAGCGTTGCAAGGGCCGAGGGGTACGAGCAGTACTTC. It encodes CSVARAEGYEQYF.

The chain couples TRBV19 to TRBJ1-2, with 8 nucleotides matching TRBD1. V was clipped by 10 bases and J by 4 bases; unmatched bases: 14. This CDR3 region has 15 residues. Germline CDR1 LNHDA, CDR2 SQIVND (reference sequence). The CDR3 loop reads CATSLPSGQVYGYTF. CDR3 nucleotide sequence: TGTGCCACTTCGCTGCCCTCGGGACAGGTCTATGGCTACACCTTC.

The chain recombines TRBV2 with TRBJ2-2; 11 bases fit TRBD2. The CDR3 length is 16 residues. After removal of 5 bases from V and 0 bases from J, the junction contained 2 bases not matched to a gene. Per germline, CDR1 SNHLY and CDR2 FYNNEI. CDR3 DNA: TGTGCCAGCAGTCAACTAGCGGGGGCGAACACCGGGGAGCTGTTTTTT. Translation: CASSQLAGANTGELFF.

The chain is built from TRBV7-8 and TRBJ2-7, with 11 bases lining up with TRBD1. In germline, CDR1 is SGHVS, CDR2 FQNEAQ. Trimming removed 1 base from V and 6 bases from J; junction bases left unmatched: 2. This CDR3 is 14 amino acids long. DNA of the CDR3: TGTGCCAGCAGCTTAGGGGACAGGGGGTCCGAGCAGTACTTC. Translating gives CASSLGDRGSEQYF.

The chain employs TRBV4-1 and TRBJ2-1, with 7 positions matching TRBD1. The CDR3 contains 17 residues. V was pared by 5 bases and J by 7 bases, with 17 bases of the junction left unmatched. Germline V CDR1 and CDR2: MGHRA, YSYEKL. CDR3 region: CASSTAPGTAIFNEQFF. The CDR3 DNA is TGCGCCAGCAGCACAGCACCCGGGACAGCGATTTTTAATGAGCAGTTCTTC.

The genes are TRBV6-5 and TRBJ2-2, with TRBD2 identical over 10 bases. Germline V gives CDR1 MNHEY, CDR2 SVGAGI. This CDR3 region has 14 residues. With V trimmed by 6 bases and J by 6 bases, 4 bases remained unmatched. The CDR3 DNA sequence: TGTGCCAGCAGAAGACTAGCGGGTCCCGGGGAGCTGTTTTTT. The encoded protein is CASRRLAGPGELFF.